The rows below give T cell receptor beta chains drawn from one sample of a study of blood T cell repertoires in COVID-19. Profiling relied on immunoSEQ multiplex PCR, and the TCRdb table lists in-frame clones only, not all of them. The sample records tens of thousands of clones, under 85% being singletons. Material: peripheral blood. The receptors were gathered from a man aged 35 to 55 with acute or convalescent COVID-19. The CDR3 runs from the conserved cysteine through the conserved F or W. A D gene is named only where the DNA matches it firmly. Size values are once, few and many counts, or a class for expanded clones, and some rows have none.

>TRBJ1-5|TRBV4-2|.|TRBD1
CASSRQAGTGDQPQHF
TGTGCCAGCAGCCGGCAGGCCGGGACAGGGGATCAGCCCCAGCATTTT
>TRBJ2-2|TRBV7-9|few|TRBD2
CASSQGLAGDGRELFF
TGTGCCAGCAGCCAGGGACTAGCGGGAGACGGCAGGGAGCTGTTTTTT
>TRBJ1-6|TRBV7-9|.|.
CASSLAVNSPLHF
TGTGCCAGCAGCTTAGCCGTGAATTCACCCCTCCACTTT
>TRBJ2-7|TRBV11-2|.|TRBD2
CASARSGDSYEQYF
TGTGCCAGCGCGCGGAGCGGGGACTCCTACGAGCAGTACTTC
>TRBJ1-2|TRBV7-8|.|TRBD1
CASSLSRQGAVYGYTF
TGTGCCAGCAGCTTATCTCGACAGGGGGCCGTCTATGGCTACACCTTC
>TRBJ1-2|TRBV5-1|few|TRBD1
CASSLDRGGYTF
TGCGCCAGCAGCTTGGACAGGGGTGGCTACACCTTC
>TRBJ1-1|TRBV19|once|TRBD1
CASSESGGGNTEAFF
TGTGCCAGTAGTGAATCAGGGGGCGGGAACACTGAAGCTTTCTTT
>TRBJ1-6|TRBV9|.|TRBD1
CASSRQGAQSPLHF
TGTGCCAGCAGTCGACAGGGGGCACAATCACCCCTCCACTTT
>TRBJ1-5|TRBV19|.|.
CASSMTVGQPQHF
TGTGCCAGTAGTATGACAGTTGGTCAGCCCCAGCATTTT
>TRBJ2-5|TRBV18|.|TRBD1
CASSADRGETQYF
TGTGCCAGCTCAGCCGACAGGGGAGAGACCCAGTACTTC
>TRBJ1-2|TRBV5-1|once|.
CASSSTNYGYTF
TGCGCCAGCAGCTCCACTAACTATGGCTACACCTTC
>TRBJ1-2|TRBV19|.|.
CASKSTGTLGSPGYTF
TGTGCCAGTAAATCTACAGGGACACTAGGATCCCCAGGCTACACCTTC
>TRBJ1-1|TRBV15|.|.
CATSRDLRVSGAFF
TGTGCCACCAGCAGAGATTTGCGGGTCTCCGGGGCTTTCTTT
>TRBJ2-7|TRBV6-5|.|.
CASIRGAWEQYF
TGTGCCAGCATTCGGGGGGCGTGGGAGCAGTACTTC
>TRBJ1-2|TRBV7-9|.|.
CASSLYPYGYTF
TGTGCCAGCAGCTTATATCCCTATGGCTACACCTTC
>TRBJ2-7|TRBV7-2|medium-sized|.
CASSPSPYSSYEQYF
TGTGCCAGCAGCCCTTCCCCCTACAGCTCCTACGAGCAGTACTTC
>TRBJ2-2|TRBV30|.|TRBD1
CAWGRQGAGGELFF
TGTGCCTGGGGCAGACAGGGGGCCGGCGGGGAGCTGTTTTTT
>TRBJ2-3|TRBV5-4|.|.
CASSRRFTDTQYF
TGTGCCAGCAGCCGCAGATTCACAGATACGCAGTATTTT
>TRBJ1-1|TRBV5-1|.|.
CASSLAQTNTEAFF
TGCGCCAGCAGCTTAGCGCAGACTAACACTGAAGCTTTCTTT
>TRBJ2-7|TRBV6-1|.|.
CASSEALGEARLSSYEQYF
TGTGCCAGCAGTGAAGCGCTGGGGGAGGCGCGATTAAGCTCCTACGAGCAGTACTTC
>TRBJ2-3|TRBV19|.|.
CASSIWTRGLGTDTQYF
TGTGCCAGTAGTATCTGGACCAGGGGCTTGGGCACAGATACGCAGTATTTT
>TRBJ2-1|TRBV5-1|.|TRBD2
CASSFGWEGRNEQFF
TGCGCCAGCAGCTTTGGGTGGGAGGGTCGGAATGAGCAGTTCTTC
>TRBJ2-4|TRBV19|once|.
CASSIKGGLGIQYF
TGTGCCAGTAGTATTAAAGGAGGGTTAGGCATTCAGTACTTC
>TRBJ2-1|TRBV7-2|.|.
CASSLRPNMDNEQFF
TGTGCCAGCAGCCTACGCCCGAATATGGACAATGAGCAGTTCTTC
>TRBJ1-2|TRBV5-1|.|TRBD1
CASSPGQDYGYTF
TGCGCCAGCAGCCCGGGACAGGACTATGGCTACACCTTC
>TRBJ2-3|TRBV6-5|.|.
CASSYSGARSDTQYF
TGTGCCAGCAGTTACTCTGGGGCTAGGTCAGATACGCAGTATTTT
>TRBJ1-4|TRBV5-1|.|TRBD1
CASSLQGVATNEKLFF
TGCGCCAGCAGCTTGCAGGGGGTTGCAACTAATGAAAAACTGTTTTTT
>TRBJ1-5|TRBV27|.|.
CASSKGDTPSNQPQHF
TGTGCCAGCAGCAAAGGGGACACCCCTAGCAATCAGCCCCAGCATTTT
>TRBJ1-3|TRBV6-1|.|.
CASSEDRSSGNTIYF
TGTGCCAGCAGTGAGGACAGAAGCTCTGGAAACACCATATATTTT
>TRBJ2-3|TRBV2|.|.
CASSDWERSTDTQYF
TGTGCCAGCAGTGATTGGGAGCGGTCCACAGATACGCAGTATTTT
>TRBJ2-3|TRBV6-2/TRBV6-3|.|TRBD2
CASSYATSGSGTQYF
TGTGCCAGCAGTTACGCGACTAGCGGGAGTGGTACGCAGTATTTT
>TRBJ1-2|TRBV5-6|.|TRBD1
CASSFPGGANYGYTF
TGTGCCAGCAGCTTCCCAGGGGGTGCTAACTATGGCTACACCTTC
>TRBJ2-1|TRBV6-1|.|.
CASSETTFALPIYNEQFF
TGTGCCAGCAGTGAAACCACTTTTGCCCTACCGATCTACAATGAGCAGTTCTTC
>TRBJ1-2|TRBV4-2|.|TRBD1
CASSLEVSTGTGFSGYTF
TGTGCCAGCAGCCTCGAAGTTTCCACCGGGACAGGGTTTTCTGGCTACACCTTC
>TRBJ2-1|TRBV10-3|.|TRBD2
CAISKGDGGANEQFF
TGTGCCATCAGTAAAGGCGACGGGGGGGCAAATGAGCAGTTCTTC
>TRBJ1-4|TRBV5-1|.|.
CASSPQGGGTEKLFF
TGCGCCAGCAGTCCACAGGGTGGTGGGACGGAAAAACTGTTTTTT
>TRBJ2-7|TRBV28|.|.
CASIGGPTIYEQYF
TGTGCCAGCATAGGCGGCCCCACTATATACGAGCAGTACTTC
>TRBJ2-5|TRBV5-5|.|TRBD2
CASSLATSVTQYF
TGTGCCAGCAGCTTGGCGACTAGCGTGACCCAGTACTTC
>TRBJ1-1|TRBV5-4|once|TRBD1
CASSMGQGGEAFF
TGTGCCAGCAGCATGGGACAGGGAGGTGAAGCTTTCTTT
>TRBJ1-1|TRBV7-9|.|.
CASSHGVQGLETEAFF
TGTGCCAGCAGCCACGGAGTTCAGGGTTTAGAGACTGAAGCTTTCTTT
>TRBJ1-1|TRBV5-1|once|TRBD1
CASSLSHTGGNTEAFF
TGCGCCAGCAGCTTGTCGCATACAGGGGGAAACACTGAAGCTTTCTTT
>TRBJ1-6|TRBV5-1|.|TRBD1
CASSEGQALGSYNSPLHF
TGCGCCAGCAGCGAGGGACAGGCTTTAGGGTCCTATAATTCACCCCTCCACTTT